This T cell receptor beta chain originates from a study of blood T cell repertoires in COVID-19. Trimming pared 3 bases from V and 3 bases from J, leaving 12 bases between. Germline-derived CDR1 and CDR2 are SGHAT and FQNNGV. This CDR3 has 14 amino acids. Assay: immunoSEQ multiplex PCR; the TCRdb copy retains only in-frame clones and omits some. The sample contains 220,000 or so clones, 86% of which appear only once. The V call is TRBV11-2, the J call TRBJ2-7, with D unclear. The sequenced sample consisted of peripheral blood. This clonotype was obtained from a woman between 50 and 59 years old with COVID-19, enrolled during active disease. The CDR3 nucleotides are TGTGCCAGCAGCTTTCTGGGCATTGGCTACGAGCAGTACTTC. This gives the protein CASSFLGIGYEQYF.